The T cell receptor beta chain described here comes from a study of T cell changes during pregnancy in multiple sclerosis. Data came from immunoSEQ multiplex PCR; TCRdb stores just in-frame clones and leaves some out. The profile shows 55,000 to 80,000 clones, roughly 94% of them singletons. This CDR3 comprises 13 residues. Per the germline V gene, CDR1 is SEHNR and CDR2 is FQNEAQ (reference sequence). V shed 5 bases and J shed 2 bases, with 10 bases lying between them. The sequences come from peripheral blood, collected in the third trimester of pregnancy. The chain carries TRBV7-9 and TRBJ2-7, with D perhaps matching TRBD1 (6 bases). This clonotype was obtained from a female donor with multiple sclerosis, enrolled in a pregnancy study. The CDR3 here is CASSPDRPYEQYF. The CDR3 nucleotides read TGTGCCAGCAGCCCGGACAGACCCTACGAGCAGTACTTC.